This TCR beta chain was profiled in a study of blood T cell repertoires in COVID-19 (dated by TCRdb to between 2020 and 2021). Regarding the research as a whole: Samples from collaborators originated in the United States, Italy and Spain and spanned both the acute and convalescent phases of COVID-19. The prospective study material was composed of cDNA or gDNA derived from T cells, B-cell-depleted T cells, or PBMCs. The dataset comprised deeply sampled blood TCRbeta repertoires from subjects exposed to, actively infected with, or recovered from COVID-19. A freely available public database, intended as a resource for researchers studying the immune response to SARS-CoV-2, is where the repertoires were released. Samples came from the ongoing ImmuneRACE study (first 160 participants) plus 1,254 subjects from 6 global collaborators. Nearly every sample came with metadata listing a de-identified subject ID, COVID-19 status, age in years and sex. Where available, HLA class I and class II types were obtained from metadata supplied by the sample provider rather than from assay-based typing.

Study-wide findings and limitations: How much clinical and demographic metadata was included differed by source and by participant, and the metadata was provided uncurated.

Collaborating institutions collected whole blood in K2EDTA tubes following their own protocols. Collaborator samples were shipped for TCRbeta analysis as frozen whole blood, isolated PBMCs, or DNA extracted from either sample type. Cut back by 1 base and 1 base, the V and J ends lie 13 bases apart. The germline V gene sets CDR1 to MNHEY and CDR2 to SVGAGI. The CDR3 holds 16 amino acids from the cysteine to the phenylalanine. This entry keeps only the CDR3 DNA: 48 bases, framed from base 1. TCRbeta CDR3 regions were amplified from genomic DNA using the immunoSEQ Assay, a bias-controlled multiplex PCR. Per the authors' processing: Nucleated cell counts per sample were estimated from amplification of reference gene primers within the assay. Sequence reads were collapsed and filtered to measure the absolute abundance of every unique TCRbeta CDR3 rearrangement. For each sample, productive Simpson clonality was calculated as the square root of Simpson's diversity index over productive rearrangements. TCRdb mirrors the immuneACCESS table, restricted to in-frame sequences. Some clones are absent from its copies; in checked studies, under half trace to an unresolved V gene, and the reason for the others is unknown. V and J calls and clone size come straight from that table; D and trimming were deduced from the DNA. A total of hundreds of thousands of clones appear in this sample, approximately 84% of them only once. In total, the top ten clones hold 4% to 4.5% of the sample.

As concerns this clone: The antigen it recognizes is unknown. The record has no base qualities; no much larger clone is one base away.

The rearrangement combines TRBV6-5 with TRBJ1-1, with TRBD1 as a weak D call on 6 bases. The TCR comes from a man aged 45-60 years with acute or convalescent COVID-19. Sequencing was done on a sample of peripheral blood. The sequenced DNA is TGTGCCAGCAGTTACTTTGGTGGGGGCGGGAACACTGAAGCTTTCTTT. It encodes CASSYFGGGGNTEAFF.